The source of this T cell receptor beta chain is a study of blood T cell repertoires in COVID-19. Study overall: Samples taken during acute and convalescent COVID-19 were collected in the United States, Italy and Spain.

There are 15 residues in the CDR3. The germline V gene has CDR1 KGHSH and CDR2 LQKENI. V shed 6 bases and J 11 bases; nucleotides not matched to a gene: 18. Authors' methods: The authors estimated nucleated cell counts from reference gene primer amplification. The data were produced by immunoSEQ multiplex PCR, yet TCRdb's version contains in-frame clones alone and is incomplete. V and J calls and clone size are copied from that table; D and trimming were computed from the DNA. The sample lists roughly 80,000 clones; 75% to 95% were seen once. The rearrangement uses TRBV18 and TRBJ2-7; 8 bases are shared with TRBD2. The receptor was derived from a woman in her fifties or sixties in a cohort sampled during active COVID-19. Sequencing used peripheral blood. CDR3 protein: CASSREGRGVLRKYF. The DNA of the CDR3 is TGTGCCAGCTCTCGGGAGGGGAGGGGCGTACTACGAAAGTACTTC.